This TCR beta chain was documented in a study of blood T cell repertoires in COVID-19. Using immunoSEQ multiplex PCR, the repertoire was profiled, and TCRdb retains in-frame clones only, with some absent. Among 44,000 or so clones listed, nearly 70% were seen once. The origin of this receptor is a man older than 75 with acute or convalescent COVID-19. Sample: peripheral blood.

This CDR3 reads CASSPASGSGSPLHF. The CDR3 coding sequence is TGTGCCAGCAGTCCGGCCTCAGGCTCAGGCTCACCCCTCCACTTT. V and J are TRBV28 and TRBJ1-6; no clear D gene. Looked up from germline, CDR1 is MDHEN and CDR2 is SYDVKM. V lost 5 bases and J lost 10, with 18 bases in between. The CDR3 extends over 15 amino acids.